Here is one T cell receptor beta chain with its context. Its cognate antigen is unknown. The data stem from a study of cytomegalovirus exposure and HLA in healthy donors. The PCR used 60 Vbeta and 13 Jbeta primers. Source study methods: As a later analysis found, there were about 80 million unique TCR beta chains, of which around 10 million were shared. The repertoire was sequenced with immunoSEQ multiplex PCR; TCRdb's copy has only in-frame clones and lacks some. For V, J and clone size, that table is used; D and trimming come from the DNA. In the table there are under 200,000 clones, around 75% of which are singletons. Study findings and constraints: In an earlier analysis, about 87% or about 30%: the productive usage of most TCR beta V segments.

This CDR3 spans 15 amino acids. V dropped 5 bases and J dropped 1; count of bases not matched to a gene: 5. Germline loops: CDR1 SGHRS, CDR2 YFSETQ. Sequenced input: PBMCs. The chain couples TRBV5-1 to TRBJ2-7; TRBD2 aligns across 11 bases. The sequence derives from a woman aged 40 to 50 in good health and CMV-seropositive. Here the CDR3 reads CASRLGTSGSYEQYF. Here the CDR3 DNA reads TGCGCCAGCAGGTTAGGGACTAGCGGATCCTACGAGCAGTACTTC.